The 8 T cell receptor beta chains in this list originate from one sample, sequenced in a study of blood T cells in healthy people across ages. With a J-beta primer mix and a sample-barcoded 5' primer, a second PCR ran 7 to 11 cycles. TCRdb redid the calling of the 5' RACE reads with MiXCR, one entry per CDR3 protein. Seen here are hundreds of thousands of distinct CDR3 sequences, about 34% observed once, and the top ten hold approximately 12%. Sequencing input: blood. The receptors here all came from a man aged 18 to 35 in good health.

There are many counts of this clonotype. The chain recombines TRBV20-1 with TRBJ2-1, with 11 bases identical to TRBD1. V gave up 3 bases and J gave up 8 bases; unmatched junction bases: 6. This CDR3 is 14 amino acids long. Germline loops: CDR1 DFQATT, CDR2 SNEGSKA (reference sequence). The CDR3 sequence is CSASIGQGAYEQFF. The CDR3 DNA reads as TGCAGTGCTAGTATAGGACAGGGGGCCTATGAGCAGTTCTTC.

This clonotype occurred a few times. The chain has TRBV4-3 and TRBJ2-5; D is uncertain. Germline CDR1 LGHNA, CDR2 YSLEER. The ends were cut back, 0 bases at V and 0 bases at J, with 8 bases in the middle. The CDR3 sequence is 15 residues long. This CDR3 is CASSQDRSDQETQYF. CDR3 nucleotide sequence: TGCGCCAGCAGCCAAGATCGAAGCGACCAAGAGACCCAGTACTTC.

This clonotype was seen more than once but under ten times. V is TRBV4-3 and J is TRBJ1-1; tentative D call: TRBD1 (5 bases). Germline CDR1 is LGHNA and CDR2 is YSLEER. V was cut by 0 bases and J by 0 bases, with 11 bases left in between. The CDR3 extends over 16 amino acids. The CDR3 region is CASSQDRGVLNTEAFF. The CDR3 coding sequence is TGCGCCAGCAGCCAAGATCGGGGGGTCCTGAACACTGAAGCTTTCTTT.

The V gene is TRBV11-2, the J gene TRBJ2-7, with 9 bases fitting TRBD2. The better agreement between TRBJ2-5 and the DNA end casts doubt on the J call. The germline CDR1 and CDR2 sequences are SGHAT and FQNNGV. This CDR3 has 17 residues. The CDR3 DNA reads TGTGCCAGCAGCTTAGATCTTGTGGCTAGCGGGGATGAGACCCAGTACTTC. Its translation: CASSLDLVASGDETQYF.

The chain recombines TRBV7-9 with TRBJ2-3, with no clear D. Germline V lookup: CDR1 SEHNR, CDR2 FQNEAQ (reference sequence). This CDR3 contains 14 residues. V dropped 5 bases and J dropped 2 bases, with 11 bases sitting between them. The CDR3 sequence: CASSPQVNTDTQYF. In DNA, the CDR3 is TGTGCCAGCAGCCCCCAAGTAAACACAGATACGCAGTATTTT.

V gene TRBV6-6 combines with J gene TRBJ1-5, with D hard to call. This CDR3 contains 13 residues. V gave up 7 bases and J gave up 2 bases, with 9 bases separating them. Germline CDR1 and CDR2: MNHNY and SVGAGI (reference sequence). CDR3 region: CASTPFGNQPQHF. CDR3 bases: TGTGCCAGCACCCCATTTGGCAATCAGCCCCAGCATTTT.

This rearrangement joins TRBV5-5 to TRBJ1-1; D gene unclear. The CDR3 loop spans 14 amino acids. The V end lost 0 bases, the J end lost 3 bases, and 9 bases lay between the germline ends. The germline CDR1 and CDR2 sequences are SGHKS and YYEKEE (reference sequence). The CDR3 nucleotides read TGTGCCAGCAGCTTGGTACCCGGGTACACTGAAGCTTTCTTT. This translates into CASSLVPGYTEAFF.

This chain uses TRBV7-3 with TRBJ2-5; 11 nucleotides line up with TRBD2. The tail of the sequence fits TRBJ2-7 better, so the J call may be wrong. This CDR3 spans 17 amino acids. Germline V CDR1 and CDR2: SGHTA, FQGTGA. CDR3 protein: CASSLYPGLAGGYEQYF. The CDR3 bases are TGTGCCAGCAGCTTATATCCCGGACTAGCGGGTGGTTACGAGCAGTACTTC.